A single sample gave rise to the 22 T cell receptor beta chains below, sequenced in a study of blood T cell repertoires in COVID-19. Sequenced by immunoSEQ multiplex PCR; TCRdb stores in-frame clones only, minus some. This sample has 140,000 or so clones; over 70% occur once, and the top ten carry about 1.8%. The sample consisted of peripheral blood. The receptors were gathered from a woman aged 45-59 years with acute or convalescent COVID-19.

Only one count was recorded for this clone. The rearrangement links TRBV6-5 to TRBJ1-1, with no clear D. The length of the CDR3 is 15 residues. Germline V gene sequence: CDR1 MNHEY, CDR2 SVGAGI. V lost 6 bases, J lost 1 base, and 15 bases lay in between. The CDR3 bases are TGTGCCAGCAGCCAGAGCGGGCAGCCGAACACTGAAGCTTTCTTT. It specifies CASSQSGQPNTEAFF.

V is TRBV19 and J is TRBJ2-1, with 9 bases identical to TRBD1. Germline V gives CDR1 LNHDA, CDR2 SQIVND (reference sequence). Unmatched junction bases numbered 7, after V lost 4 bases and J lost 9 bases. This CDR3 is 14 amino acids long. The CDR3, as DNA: TGTGCCAGTAGTAACGACCGGGACAGGGTTGAGCAGTTCTTC. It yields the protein CASSNDRDRVEQFF.

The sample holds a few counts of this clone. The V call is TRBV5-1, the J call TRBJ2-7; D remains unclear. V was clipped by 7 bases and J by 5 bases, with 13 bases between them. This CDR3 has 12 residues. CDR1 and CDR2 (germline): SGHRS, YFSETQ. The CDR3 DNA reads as TGCGCCAGCGGCCTCGGGTTCGACGAGCAGTACTTC. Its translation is CASGLGFDEQYF.

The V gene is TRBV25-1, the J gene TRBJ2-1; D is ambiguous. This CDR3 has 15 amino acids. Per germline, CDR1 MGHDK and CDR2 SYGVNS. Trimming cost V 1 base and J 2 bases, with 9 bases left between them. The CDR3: CASSESSFAYNEQFF. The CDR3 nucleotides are TGTGCCAGCAGTGAATCCTCTTTTGCCTACAATGAGCAGTTCTTC.

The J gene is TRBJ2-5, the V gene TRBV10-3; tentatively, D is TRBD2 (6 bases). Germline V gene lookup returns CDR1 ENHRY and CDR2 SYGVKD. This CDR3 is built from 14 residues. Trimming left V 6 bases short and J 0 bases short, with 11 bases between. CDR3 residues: CAIRRGTDQETQYF. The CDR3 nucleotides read TGTGCCATCAGACGGGGGACGGACCAAGAGACCCAGTACTTC.

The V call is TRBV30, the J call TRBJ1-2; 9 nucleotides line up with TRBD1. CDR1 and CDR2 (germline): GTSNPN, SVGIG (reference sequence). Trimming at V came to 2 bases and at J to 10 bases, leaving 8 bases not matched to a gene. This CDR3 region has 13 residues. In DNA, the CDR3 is TGTGCCTGGAGTCAAACAACAGGGGGCCCCTACACCTTC. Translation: CAWSQTTGGPYTF.

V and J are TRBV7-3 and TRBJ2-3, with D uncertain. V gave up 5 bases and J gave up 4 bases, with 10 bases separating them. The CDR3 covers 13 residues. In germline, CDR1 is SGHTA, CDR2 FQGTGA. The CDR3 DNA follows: TGTGCCAGCAGCACTGCGTTCTCAGATACGCAGTATTTT. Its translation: CASSTAFSDTQYF.

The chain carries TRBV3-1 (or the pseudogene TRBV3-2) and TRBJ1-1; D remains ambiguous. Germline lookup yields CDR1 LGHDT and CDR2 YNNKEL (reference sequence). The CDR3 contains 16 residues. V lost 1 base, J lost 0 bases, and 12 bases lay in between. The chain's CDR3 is CASSQGQALMNTEAFF. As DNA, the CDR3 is TGTGCCAGCAGCCAAGGGCAGGCGCTTATGAACACTGAAGCTTTCTTT.

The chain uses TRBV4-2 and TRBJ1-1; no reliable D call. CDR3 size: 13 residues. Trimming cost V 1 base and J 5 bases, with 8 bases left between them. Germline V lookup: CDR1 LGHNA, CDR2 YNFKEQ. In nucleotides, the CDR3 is TGTGCCAGCAGCCAAGGTGAGGTTACTGAAGCTTTCTTT. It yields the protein CASSQGEVTEAFF.

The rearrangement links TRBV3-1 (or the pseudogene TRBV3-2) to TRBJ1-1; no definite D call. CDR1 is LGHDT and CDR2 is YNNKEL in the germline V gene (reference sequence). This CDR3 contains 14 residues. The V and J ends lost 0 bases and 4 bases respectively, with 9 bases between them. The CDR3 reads CASSQETGTTEAFF. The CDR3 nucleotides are TGTGCCAGCAGCCAAGAGACGGGTACCACTGAAGCTTTCTTT.

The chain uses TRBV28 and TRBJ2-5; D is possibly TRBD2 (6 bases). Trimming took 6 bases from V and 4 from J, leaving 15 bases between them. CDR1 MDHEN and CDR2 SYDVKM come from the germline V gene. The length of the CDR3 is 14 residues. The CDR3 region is CASSDGTVLETQYF. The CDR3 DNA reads TGTGCCAGCAGCGACGGGACTGTATTAGAGACCCAGTACTTC. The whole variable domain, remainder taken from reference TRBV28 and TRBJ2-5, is DVKVTQSSRYLVKRTGEKVFLECVQDMDHENMFWYRQDPGLGLRLIYFSYDVKMKEKGDIPEGYSVSREKKERFSLILESASTNQTSMYLCASSDGTVLETQYFGPGTRLLVL.

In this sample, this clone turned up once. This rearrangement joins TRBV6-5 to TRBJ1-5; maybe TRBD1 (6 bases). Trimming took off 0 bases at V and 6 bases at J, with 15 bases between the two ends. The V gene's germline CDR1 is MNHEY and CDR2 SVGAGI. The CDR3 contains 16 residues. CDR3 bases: TGTGCCAGCAGTTACTCGAGGCCTGGGGGCTTTCAGCCCCAGCATTTT. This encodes CASSYSRPGGFQPQHF.

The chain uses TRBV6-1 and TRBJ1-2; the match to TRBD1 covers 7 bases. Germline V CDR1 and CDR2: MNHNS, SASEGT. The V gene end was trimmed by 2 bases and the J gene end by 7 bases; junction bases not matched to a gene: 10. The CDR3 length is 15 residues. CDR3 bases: TGTGCCAGCAGTGAAATCACAGGGGCGGCCGGTGGCTACACCTTC. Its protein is CASSEITGAAGGYTF.

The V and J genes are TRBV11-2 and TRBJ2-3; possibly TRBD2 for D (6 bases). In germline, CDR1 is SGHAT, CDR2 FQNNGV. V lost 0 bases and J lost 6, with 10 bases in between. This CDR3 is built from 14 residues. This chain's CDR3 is CASSLEPGGDTQYF. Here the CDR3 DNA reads TGTGCCAGCAGCTTAGAGCCTGGAGGGGATACGCAGTATTTT.

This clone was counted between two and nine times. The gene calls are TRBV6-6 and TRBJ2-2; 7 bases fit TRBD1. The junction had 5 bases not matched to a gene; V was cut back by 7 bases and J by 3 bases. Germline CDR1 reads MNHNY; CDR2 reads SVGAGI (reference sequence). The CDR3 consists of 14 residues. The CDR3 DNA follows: TGTGCCAGCACCGAGGGGGCGTACACCGGGGAGCTGTTTTTT. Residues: CASTEGAYTGELFF.

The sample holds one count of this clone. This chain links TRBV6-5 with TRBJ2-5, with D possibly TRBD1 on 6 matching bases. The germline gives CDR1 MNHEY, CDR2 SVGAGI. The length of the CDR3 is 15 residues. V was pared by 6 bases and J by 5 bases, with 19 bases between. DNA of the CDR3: TGTGCCAGCAGACACAAAGGGGGAGCCGGGGAGACCCAGTACTTC. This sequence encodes CASRHKGGAGETQYF.

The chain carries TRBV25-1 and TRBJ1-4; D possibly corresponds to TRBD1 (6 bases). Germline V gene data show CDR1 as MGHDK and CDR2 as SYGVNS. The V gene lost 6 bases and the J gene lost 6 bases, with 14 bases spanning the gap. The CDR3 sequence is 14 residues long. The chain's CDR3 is CASSNTGWDEKLFF. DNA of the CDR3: TGTGCCAGCAGCAACACAGGGTGGGATGAAAAACTGTTTTTT. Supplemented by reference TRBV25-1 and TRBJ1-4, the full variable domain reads EADIYQTPRYLVIGTGKKITLECSQTMGHDKMYWYQQDPGMELHLIHYSYGVNSTEKGDLSSESTVSRIRTEHFPLTLESARPSHTSQYLCASSNTGWDEKLFFGSGTQLSVL.

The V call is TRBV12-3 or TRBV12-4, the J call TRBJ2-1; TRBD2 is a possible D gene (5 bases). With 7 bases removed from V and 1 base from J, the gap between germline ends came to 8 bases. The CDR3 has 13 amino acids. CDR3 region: CASNPGSYNEQFF. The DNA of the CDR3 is TGTGCCAGCAACCCGGGATCCTACAATGAGCAGTTCTTC.

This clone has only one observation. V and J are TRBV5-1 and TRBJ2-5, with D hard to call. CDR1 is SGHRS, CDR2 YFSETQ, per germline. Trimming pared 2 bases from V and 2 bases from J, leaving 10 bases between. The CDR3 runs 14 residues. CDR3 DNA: TGCGCCAGCAGCTTTGGCTGGTCACAAGAGACCCAGTACTTC. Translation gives CASSFGWSQETQYF.

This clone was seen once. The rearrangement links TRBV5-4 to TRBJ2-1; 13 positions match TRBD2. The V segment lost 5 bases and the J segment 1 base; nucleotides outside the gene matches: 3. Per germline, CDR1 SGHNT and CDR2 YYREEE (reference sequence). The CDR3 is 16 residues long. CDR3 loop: CASRGLAGTSYNEQFF. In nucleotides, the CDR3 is TGTGCCAGCAGGGGACTAGCGGGGACGTCCTACAATGAGCAGTTCTTC.

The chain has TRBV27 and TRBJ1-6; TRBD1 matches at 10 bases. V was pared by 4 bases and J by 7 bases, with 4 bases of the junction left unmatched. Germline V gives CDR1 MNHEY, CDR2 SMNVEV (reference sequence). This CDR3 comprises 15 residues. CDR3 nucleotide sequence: TGTGCCAGCAGTTCGAAGGGACAGGGGAATTCACCCCTCCACTTT. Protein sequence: CASSSKGQGNSPLHF.

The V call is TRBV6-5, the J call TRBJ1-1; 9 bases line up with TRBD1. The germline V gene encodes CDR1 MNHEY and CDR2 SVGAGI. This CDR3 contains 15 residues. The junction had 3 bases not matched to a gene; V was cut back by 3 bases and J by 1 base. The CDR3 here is CASSYGDRANTEAFF. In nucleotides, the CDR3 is TGTGCCAGCAGTTATGGGGACAGGGCGAACACTGAAGCTTTCTTT.